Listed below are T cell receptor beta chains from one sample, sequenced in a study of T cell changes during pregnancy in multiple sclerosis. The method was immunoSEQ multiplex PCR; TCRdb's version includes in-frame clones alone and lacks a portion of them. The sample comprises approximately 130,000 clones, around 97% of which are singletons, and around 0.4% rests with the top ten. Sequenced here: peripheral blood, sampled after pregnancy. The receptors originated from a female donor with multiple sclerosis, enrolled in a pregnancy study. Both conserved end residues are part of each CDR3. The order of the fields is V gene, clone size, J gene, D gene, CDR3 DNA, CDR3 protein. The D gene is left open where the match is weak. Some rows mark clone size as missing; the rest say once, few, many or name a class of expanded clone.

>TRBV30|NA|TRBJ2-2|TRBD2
TGTGCCTGGTTACCAGATAGCGGGAGAACCGGGGAGCTGTTTTTT
CAWLPDSGRTGELFF
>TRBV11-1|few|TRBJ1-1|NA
TGTGCCAGCAGCTTAGTAAGAGCGAATGAAGCTTTCTTT
CASSLVRANEAFF
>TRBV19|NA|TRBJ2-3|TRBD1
TGTGCCAGTAGTTATGGGACAGGGTCGACAGATACGCAGTATTTT
CASSYGTGSTDTQYF
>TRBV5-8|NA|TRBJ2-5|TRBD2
TGTGCCAGCAGCCCGGGGGGGGCTGGGGAGACCCAGTACTTC
CASSPGGAGETQYF
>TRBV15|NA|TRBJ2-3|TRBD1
TGTGCCACCAGCAGATCTAGGCCGGGACAGGGGATAGATACGCAGTATTTT
CATSRSRPGQGIDTQYF
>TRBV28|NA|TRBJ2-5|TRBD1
TGTGCCAGCAGTTCCCCATCAGGACAGGGGACGACGGCCCAGTACTTC
CASSSPSGQGTTAQYF
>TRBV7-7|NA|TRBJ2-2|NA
TGTGCTAGCAGCATGGGCCGCCAGAACACCGGGGAGCTGTTTTTT
CASSMGRQNTGELFF
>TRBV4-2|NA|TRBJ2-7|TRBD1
TGTGCCAGCAGCCAGGACAGGGGGCCCTACGAGCAGTACTTC
CASSQDRGPYEQYF
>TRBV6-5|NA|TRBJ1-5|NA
TGTGCCAGCAGCCTCGGACAGAGTCGGCCCCAGCATTTT
CASSLGQSRPQHF
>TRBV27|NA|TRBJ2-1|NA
TGTGCCAGCAGTTTACGTAATGAGCAGTTCTTC
CASSLRNEQFF
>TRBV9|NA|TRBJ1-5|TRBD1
TGTGCCAGCAGCGTAGAGGGGGCGGGCAATCAGCCCCAGCATTTT
CASSVEGAGNQPQHF
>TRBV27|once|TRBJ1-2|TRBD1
TGTGCCAGCAGCGACCTTTCAGGGACAGGATTTAACTATGGCTACACCTTC
CASSDLSGTGFNYGYTF
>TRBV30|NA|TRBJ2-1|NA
TGTGCCTGGAGGGGGGCTAGCTCCTACAATGAGCAGTTCTTC
CAWRGASSYNEQFF
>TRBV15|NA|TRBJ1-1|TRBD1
TGTGCCACCAGCAGGGGGGACAGGGGGCCGTCGGTGAACACTGAAGCTTTCTTT
CATSRGDRGPSVNTEAFF
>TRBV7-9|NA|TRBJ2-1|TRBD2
TGTGCCGGCGGGACTAGCGCCTACAATGAGCAGTTCTTC
CAGGTSAYNEQFF
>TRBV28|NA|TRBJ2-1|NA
TGTGCCAGCAGTCCTAGCGCAAACAATGAGCAGTTCTTC
CASSPSANNEQFF